The next 21 T cell receptor beta chains were all read from a single sample in a study of shared clonotypes between healthy human individuals (TCRdb year 2020). For the CD8 naive samples, CD45RO-negative cells were positively selected for CCR7, yielding a CD45RA+CCR7+ population from which TemRA cells were excluded. Libraries came from the immunoSEQ multiplex PCR assay. What TCRdb holds here is the immuneACCESS table cut down to in-frame rearrangements. Part of the clones is not present; checked against another copy, under half of the missing clones reflect an unresolved V gene, and the others are unexplained. The sample table holds more than 2 million clones, of which roughly 95% were seen once. Around 1.8% of the sample lies in the top ten. The material sequenced was naive CD8+ T cells from PBMCs. The cell subset or site label for this specimen denotes: CD45RA+CCR7+. The receptors were gathered from a man between 18 and 29 years old in good health. Some clones in this sample may be carry-over from other donors' samples.

Here the CDR3 DNA reads TGCGCCAGCAGCTCAAGGACAGGGGCAAGGAACACTGAAGCTTTCTTT. Its translation: CASSSRTGARNTEAFF. The V gene is TRBV5-1, the J gene TRBJ1-1; 9 nucleotides agree with TRBD1. Germline assignment: CDR1 SGHRS and CDR2 YFSETQ. This CDR3 comprises 16 residues. The V segment lost 3 bases and the J segment 1 base; nucleotides outside the gene matches: 7.

The rearrangement links TRBV13 to TRBJ2-7; maybe TRBD1 (6 bases). The CDR3 spans 13 residues. The ends were cut back, 6 bases at V and 5 bases at J, with 14 bases in the middle. Germline CDR1 reads PRHDT; CDR2 reads FYEKMQ (reference sequence). The CDR3 here is CASSQGRGHEQYF. CDR3 nucleotide sequence: TGTGCCAGCAGTCAGGGGCGCGGACACGAGCAGTACTTC.

The chain combines TRBV2 with TRBJ2-1; tentatively, D is TRBD2 (5 bases). With 0 bases removed from V and 1 base from J, the gap between germline ends came to 16 bases. The CDR3 covers 18 residues. Per germline, CDR1 SNHLY and CDR2 FYNNEI. CDR3 sequence: CASSEAPVDYLSYNEQFF. The CDR3 region has the DNA TGTGCCAGCAGTGAAGCGCCTGTCGACTACTTGTCCTACAATGAGCAGTTCTTC.

This clone is a singleton in its sample. Other DNA sequences in the same sample also yield this CDR3. This chain joins TRBV4-3 and TRBJ1-2; D gene unclear. Trimming removed 1 base from V and 8 bases from J, with 20 bases in between. Per the germline V gene, CDR1 is LGHNA and CDR2 is YSLEER. The CDR3 extends over 16 amino acids. As DNA, the CDR3 is TGCGCCAGCAGCCAAGGGGTTTTTCGTGGGGAGCGAGGCTACACCTTC. Protein product: CASSQGVFRGERGYTF.

The chain recombines TRBV11-1 with TRBJ2-1; D might be TRBD2 (6 bases). V was cut by 3 bases and J by 6 bases, with 15 bases left in between. CDR3 length: 15 residues. Germline loops: CDR1 SGHAT, CDR2 FQDESV (reference sequence). In DNA form, the CDR3 reads TGTGCCAGCAGCTTTCTGACTTTGGGGGGCAATGAGCAGTTCTTC. It specifies CASSFLTLGGNEQFF.

With regard to this clone: The same CDR3 also results from other DNA sequences found in this sample. The V and J genes are TRBV28 and TRBJ2-7; unclear D gene. CDR1 is MDHEN and CDR2 is SYDVKM in the germline V gene. This CDR3 comprises 12 residues. Trimming pared 0 bases from V and 4 bases from J, leaving 4 bases between. This CDR3 reads CASSLWGYEQYF. The DNA for the CDR3 is TGTGCCAGCAGTTTATGGGGTTACGAGCAGTACTTC.

The sample holds one count of this clone. This sample includes further DNA sequences coding for the same CDR3. The chain recombines TRBV28 with TRBJ2-1, with 13 bases aligning to TRBD2. The CDR3 covers 15 residues. Germline trimming cut 2 bases from V and 8 bases from J; bases unmatched to any gene: 3. The V gene's germline CDR1 is MDHEN and CDR2 SYDVKM. CDR3 loop: CASSLGTSGTDEQFF. CDR3 sequence (DNA): TGTGCCAGCAGTTTAGGGACTAGCGGGACGGATGAGCAGTTCTTC. The full variable domain, completed using reference TRBV28 and TRBJ2-1, is DVKVTQSSRYLVKRTGEKVFLECVQDMDHENMFWYRQDPGLGLRLIYFSYDVKMKEKGDIPEGYSVSREKKERFSLILESASTNQTSMYLCASSLGTSGTDEQFFGPGTRLTVL.

The DNA for the CDR3 is TGTGCCAGCAGCCCCTACGGGGACAGGGGCGATGGCAATCAGCCCCAGCATTTT. As protein: CASSPYGDRGDGNQPQHF. The rearrangement uses TRBV5-5 and TRBJ1-5, with 10 bases identical to TRBD1. Germline V CDR1 and CDR2: SGHKS, YYEKEE (reference sequence). CDR3 length: 18 amino acids. V gave up 4 bases and J gave up 2 bases; unmatched junction bases: 12.

This clone is a singleton in its sample. The rearrangement uses TRBV9 and TRBJ2-3, with D tentatively TRBD1 (5 bases). The CDR3 consists of 17 residues. The V gene's germline CDR1 is SGDLS and CDR2 YYNGEE. V was clipped by 3 bases and J by 4 bases, with 21 bases between them. The CDR3 bases are TGTGCCAGCAGCGGAGGTGGCAGGGTAGTTTTTTCAGATACGCAGTATTTT. Residues: CASSGGGRVVFSDTQYF. Full variable domain (outside the CDR3, taken from reference TRBV9 and TRBJ2-3): DSGVTQTPKHLITATGQRVTLRCSPRSGDLSVYWYQQSLDQGLQFLIQYYNGEERAKGNILERFSAQQFPDLHSELNLSSLELGDSALYFCASSGGGRVVFSDTQYFGPGTRLTVL.

This clone has only one observation. V usage is TRBV7-9 and J usage is TRBJ1-4; D is possibly TRBD1 (5 bases). The CDR3 has 14 residues. From germline, CDR1 is SEHNR and CDR2 FQNEAQ (reference sequence). V gave up 5 bases and J gave up 9 bases, with 16 bases separating them. CDR3 coding DNA: TGTGCCAGCAGCGGGGGACCGGAAGAAAAAAAACTGTTTTTT. As protein: CASSGGPEEKKLFF.

V usage is TRBV11-2 and J usage is TRBJ1-6; 10 bases agree with TRBD1. The CDR3 runs to 16 residues. Trimming cost V 4 bases and J 5 bases; bases outside gene matches: 5. CDR1 and CDR2 from the germline V gene are SGHAT and FQNNGV. Here the CDR3 reads CASSSTGQGNNSPLHF. The CDR3 DNA reads TGTGCCAGCAGCTCTACGGGACAGGGGAATAATTCACCCCTCCACTTT.

The chain links TRBV29-1 to TRBJ2-1; no clear D. The CDR3 contains 13 residues. The V and J ends lost 6 bases and 7 bases respectively, with 16 bases between them. CDR1 and CDR2 from the germline V gene are SQVTM and ANQGSEA. CDR3: CSVDPPGLNEQFF. The CDR3 DNA reads as TGCAGCGTGGACCCGCCAGGCCTTAATGAGCAGTTCTTC.

The chain recombines TRBV19 with TRBJ1-1; D might be TRBD1 (5 bases). The CDR3 spans 15 residues. Germline V gives CDR1 LNHDA, CDR2 SQIVND (reference sequence). Trimming removed 2 bases from V and 0 bases from J, with 10 bases in between. The CDR3 sequence: CASSIRRQLNTEAFF. CDR3 nucleotide sequence: TGTGCCAGTAGTATACGGAGACAGCTGAACACTGAAGCTTTCTTT.

The chain uses TRBV27 and TRBJ2-1; no clear D. Trimming cost V 7 bases and J 4 bases, with 17 bases left between them. Germline V CDR1 and CDR2: MNHEY, SMNVEV (reference sequence). The CDR3 covers 15 residues. Here the CDR3 DNA reads TGTGCCAGCACCCTCGCCCCCGTGGGGTACAATGAGCAGTTCTTC. This codes for CASTLAPVGYNEQFF.

This chain uses TRBV7-9 with TRBJ2-2; the match to TRBD1 covers 7 bases. The trim removed 6 bases at V and 2 bases at J, leaving 3 bases unmatched. The CDR3 extends over 14 amino acids. CDR1 is SEHNR, CDR2 FQNEAQ, per germline (reference sequence). The DNA of the CDR3 is TGTGCCAGCAGGGACAGGCCCAACACCGGGGAGCTGTTTTTT. It encodes CASRDRPNTGELFF.

This clone was seen only once. The gene calls are TRBV6-5 and TRBJ1-2; the D gene is possibly TRBD1 (6 bases). There are 12 residues in the CDR3. Germline V gives CDR1 MNHEY, CDR2 SVGAGI. V was pared by 11 bases and J by 5 bases, with 15 bases between. CDR3 sequence reads: CAVRNQGYGYTF. The CDR3 DNA is TGTGCCGTACGCAACCAGGGGTATGGCTACACCTTC.

The V and J genes are TRBV9 and TRBJ2-5; 7 positions match TRBD1. The CDR3 sequence is 14 residues long. The V segment lost 6 bases and the J segment 3 bases; nucleotides outside the gene matches: 8. The germline CDR1 and CDR2 sequences are SGDLS and YYNGEE. In DNA, the CDR3 is TGTGCCAGCACCCCGGGACAGATAGAAGAGACCCAGTACTTC. Protein: CASTPGQIEETQYF.

The chain recombines TRBV7-2 with TRBJ2-1; 11 positions match TRBD2. This CDR3 is 19 amino acids long. Germline-derived CDR1 and CDR2 are SGHTA and FQGNSA. After removal of 4 bases from V and 1 base from J, the junction contained 12 bases not matched to a gene. The CDR3 reads CASSSWIAGGPWSYNEQFF. CDR3 nucleotides: TGTGCCAGCAGCTCCTGGATAGCGGGAGGGCCTTGGTCCTACAATGAGCAGTTCTTC. The whole variable domain, remainder taken from reference TRBV7-2 and TRBJ2-1, is GAGVSQSPSNKVTEKGKDVELRCDPISGHTALYWYRQSLGQGLEFLIYFQGNSAPDKSGLPSDRFSAERTGGSVSTLTIQRTQQEDSAVYLCASSSWIAGGPWSYNEQFFGPGTRLTVL.

The V call is TRBV5-1, the J call TRBJ1-2, with a tentative D call TRBD1 (6 bases). Trimming removed 3 bases from V and 7 bases from J, with 13 bases in between. Germline V gene sequence: CDR1 SGHRS, CDR2 YFSETQ. The CDR3 has 13 residues. The CDR3 protein is CASSSRQERGYTF. For the CDR3, the DNA is TGCGCCAGCAGCTCTAGACAGGAACGTGGCTACACCTTC.

The table lists this clone with a count of one. The chain combines TRBV6-1 with TRBJ1-5, with D maybe TRBD1 (6 bases). CDR3 length: 14 amino acids. Trimming removed 5 bases at V and 3 bases at J, with 11 bases between. The germline V gene has CDR1 MNHNS and CDR2 SASEGT. The CDR3 region has the DNA TGTGCCAGCAGTATTGCAGGGGCCAATCAGCCCCAGCATTTT. It codes for CASSIAGANQPQHF.

In its sample, this clone was seen a few times. The chain combines TRBV11-2 with TRBJ1-1; D gene unclear. Germline V lookup: CDR1 SGHAT, CDR2 FQNNGV. The germline V and J ends were trimmed by 8 bases and 8 bases, with 15 bases remaining between them. The length of the CDR3 is 12 residues. CDR3 protein: CASGLFGREAFF. Written as DNA, the CDR3 is TGTGCCAGCGGATTGTTCGGGAGGGAAGCTTTCTTT.